The subject of this entry is one T cell receptor beta chain. Antigen unknown. Trimming took off 3 bases at V and 4 bases at J, with 15 bases between the two ends. This CDR3 comprises 15 residues. The V gene's germline CDR1 is MDHEN and CDR2 SYDVKM. These data are taken from a study of post-analysis software for immune sequencing data. Findings of the study overall: Samples prepared in the same batch strongly co-clustered by F measure. Patients showed TRBV5-6, TRBV5-1 and TRBV20-1 among 4 or 5 TRBV segments more frequent than in controls. Controls had significantly higher normalized Chao1 diversity than multiple sclerosis patients.

Unique molecular identifiers tagged the TCR beta cDNA libraries. Starting from roughly 1 to 10 million T cells, the study yielded roughly 0.5 million cDNA molecules. TCRdb redid the calling of the PCR reads with MiXCR, one entry per CDR3 protein. The table shows about 770,000 distinct CDR3 sequences, with approximately 44% occurring only once. The chain couples TRBV28 to TRBJ2-5; D is tentatively TRBD1 or TRBD2 (5 bases each). This TCR was sampled from a girl between 10 and 17 years old with multiple sclerosis. The sample taken for sequencing was blood. The CDR3 region is CASSLGKRDGETQYF. The DNA of the CDR3 is TGTGCCAGCAGTTTGGGAAAACGGGACGGAGAGACCCAGTACTTC. Complete variable domain (other parts from reference TRBV28 and TRBJ2-5): DVKVTQSSRYLVKRTGEKVFLECVQDMDHENMFWYRQDPGLGLRLIYFSYDVKMKEKGDIPEGYSVSREKKERFSLILESASTNQTSMYLCASSLGKRDGETQYFGPGTRLLVL.